This TCR beta chain is from a study of blood T cell repertoires in COVID-19. Across the whole study: Acute-phase and convalescent COVID-19 samples originated in the United States, Italy and Spain. From T cells, B-cell-depleted T cells, or PBMCs came the material, which was cDNA or gDNA.

This CDR3 spans 13 amino acids. V was cut by 2 bases and J by 0 bases, with 5 bases left in between. Germline V gene data show CDR1 as GTSNPN and CDR2 as SVGIG (reference sequence). The authors' processing: Quantification of nucleated cells was approximated via reference gene primer amplification. Method: immunoSEQ multiplex PCR; TCRdb's copy keeps in-frame clones and lacks some. The DNA was the basis for D and trimming; V, J and clone size are from that table. The data show some 110,000 clones, roughly 78% seen once. This clone was seen a handful of times. The origin of this receptor is a man aged 55 to 70 with active or convalescent COVID-19. Sequences were obtained from peripheral blood. The chain has TRBV30 and TRBJ1-5; D gene ambiguous. CDR3 sequence: CAWSSNSNQPQHF. The CDR3 DNA sequence: TGTGCCTGGAGTTCAAATAGCAATCAGCCCCAGCATTTT. Drawing the rest from reference TRBV30 and TRBJ1-5, the complete variable domain is SQTIHQWPATLVQPVGSPLSLECTVEGTSNPNLYWYRQAAGRGLQLLFYSVGIGQISSEVPQNLSASRPQDRQFILSSKKLLLSDSGFYLCAWSSNSNQPQHFGDGTRLSIL.